This TCR beta chain was observed in a study of blood T cell repertoires in COVID-19. Overall study context: Donors in the United States, Italy and Spain gave samples during acute or convalescent COVID-19. PBMCs, B-cell-depleted T cells, or T cells provided the cDNA or gDNA that made up the material.

As handled by the study authors: From reference gene primer amplification, estimates of nucleated cell counts were derived. The table came from immunoSEQ multiplex PCR; TCRdb's copy has only in-frame clones and leaves some out. V, J and clone size derive from that table, while D and trimming were established from the DNA sequence. The sample includes approximately 50,000 clones, 85% seen only once; the top ten take about 10%. Trimming cost V 6 bases and J 1 base, with 9 bases left between them. Germline V gives CDR1 SGHRS, CDR2 YFSETQ. CDR3 length: 13 residues. The chain combines TRBV5-1 with TRBJ2-3; a possible D gene is TRBD2 (6 bases). The sequence derives from a human donor in a cohort sampled during active COVID-19. The sample taken for sequencing was peripheral blood. Here the CDR3 reads CASTQRGTDTQYF. The CDR3 bases are TGCGCCAGCACTCAGCGGGGCACAGATACGCAGTATTTT.